Below are 12 T cell receptor beta chains sequenced from a single sample in a study of cytomegalovirus exposure and HLA in healthy donors. In the PCR, 60 Vbeta and 13 Jbeta primers were used. Sequencing was performed with immunoSEQ multiplex PCR; in TCRdb, only in-frame clones are kept and a portion is missing. The table has 99,000 or so clones, roughly 76% seen once; the top ten hold 6% to 8%. Sample: PBMCs. The receptors derive from a young man in good health and CMV-seropositive.

The chain employs TRBV2 and TRBJ2-5, with TRBD1 as a possible D gene (6 bases). Deletions cut 3 bases from V and 4 bases from J, with 6 bases between. The germline gives CDR1 SNHLY, CDR2 FYNNEI. This CDR3 spans 12 amino acids. CDR3 region: CASSDRGETQYF. The DNA of the CDR3 is TGTGCCAGCAGTGACAGGGGAGAGACCCAGTACTTC. The complete variable domain, with remaining parts taken from reference TRBV2 and TRBJ2-5, reads EPEVTQTPSHQVTQMGQEVILRCVPISNHLYFYWYRQILGQKVEFLVSFYNNEISEKSEIFDDQFSVERPDGSNFTLKIRSTKLEDSAMYFCASSDRGETQYFGPGTRLLVL.

DNA for the CDR3: TGTGCCAGCAGCTTCCGGGGGGCGAACACTGAAGCTTTCTTT. Translated, it gives CASSFRGANTEAFF. The V call is TRBV5-6, the J call TRBJ1-1, with D possibly TRBD1 on 6 matching bases. Germline V gene lookup returns CDR1 SGHDT and CDR2 YYEEEE. CDR3 length equals 14 residues. Trimming removed 2 bases from V and 1 base from J, with 9 bases in between.

The chain carries TRBV7-6 and TRBJ2-5; 9 positions agree with TRBD1. V was pared by 5 bases and J by 1 base, with 5 bases of the junction left unmatched. Germline CDR1 reads SGHVS; CDR2 reads FNYEAQ. There are 15 residues in the CDR3. In DNA, the CDR3 is TGTGCCAGCAGCCCGGGACAGGGCCGCCAAGAGACCCAGTACTTC. This translates into CASSPGQGRQETQYF.

This chain connects TRBV21-1 to TRBJ2-7; the table names TRBD1, a call not compared with the DNA. TRBV21-1 is classified as a pseudogene. The length of the CDR3 is 18 residues. DNA of the CDR3: TGTGCCAGCGCCTCAAAGAATCGAAGGGACAGGTATTCCTACGAGCAGTACTTC. It translates to CASASKNRRDRYSYEQYF.

V usage is TRBV7-2 and J usage is TRBJ1-5; D is possibly TRBD1 (6 bases). The V gene's germline CDR1 is SGHTA and CDR2 FQGNSA. The V and J ends lost 1 base and 4 bases respectively, with 11 bases between them. The CDR3 spans 15 residues. In DNA, the CDR3 is TGTGCCAGCAGCTTAGGCAGGGGTCTAAATCAGCCCCAGCATTTT. Translated: CASSLGRGLNQPQHF.

The V and J genes are TRBV4-3 and TRBJ2-7; TRBD2 is a possible D gene (6 bases). V shed 1 base and J shed 2 bases, with 12 bases lying between them. This CDR3 is built from 15 residues. The germline gives CDR1 LGHNA, CDR2 YSLEER. The CDR3 here is CASSQGAGRTYEQYF. For the CDR3, the DNA is TGCGCCAGCAGCCAAGGGGCGGGGAGAACCTACGAGCAGTACTTC.

Comments on this clone: A junction end diverges from the germline sequence, so it may reflect a read error. The chain combines TRBV28 with TRBJ2-7, with 9 bases aligning to TRBD1. Germline CDR1 and CDR2: MDHEN and SYDVKM. There are 12 residues in the CDR3. The CDR3 sequence: CASRVQGASRHF. In DNA, the CDR3 is TGTGCCAGCAGGGTACAGGGGGCGAGTCGGCACTTC.

The genes are TRBV18 and TRBJ2-3; 8 nucleotides line up with TRBD1. This CDR3 contains 15 residues. V trimming: 3 bases; J trimming: 2 bases; junction bases outside the gene matches: 4. Germline V gene lookup returns CDR1 KGHSH and CDR2 LQKENI. The DNA for the CDR3 is TGTGCCAGCTCACCCGGGACAGGCAACACAGATACGCAGTATTTT. Protein: CASSPGTGNTDTQYF.

This clone showed up just a few times. The chain employs TRBV19 and TRBJ1-1; 7 positions match TRBD1. Per the germline V gene, CDR1 is LNHDA and CDR2 is SQIVND (reference sequence). This CDR3 has 14 amino acids. The junction had 4 bases not matched to a gene; V was cut back by 6 bases and J by 0 bases. The CDR3 region has the DNA TGTGCCAGTAGACAACAGGGGATGAACACTGAAGCTTTCTTT. Protein sequence: CASRQQGMNTEAFF.

V gene TRBV6-6 combines with J gene TRBJ2-7; tentatively, D is TRBD2 (6 bases). The V end was cut by 6 bases, the J end by 4 bases, with 16 bases between. CDR3 size: 14 residues. Germline V gives CDR1 MNHNY, CDR2 SVGAGI (reference sequence). The CDR3 coding sequence is TGTGCCAGCAGATCCAGGGAGGTAAAATACGAGCAGTACTTC. The encoded protein is CASRSREVKYEQYF.

This chain connects TRBV7-2 to TRBJ2-7; 10 bases agree with TRBD1. Germline V gene lookup returns CDR1 SGHTA and CDR2 FQGNSA. The CDR3 contains 15 residues. Trimming removed 5 bases from V and 1 base from J; junction bases left unmatched: 5. The CDR3 here is CASSRQGAGSYEQYF. The CDR3 coding sequence is TGTGCCAGCAGCCGACAGGGGGCAGGGTCCTACGAGCAGTACTTC.

This chain links TRBV18 with TRBJ1-2; 7 bases line up with TRBD1. The junction had 5 bases not matched to a gene; V was cut back by 2 bases and J by 8 bases. The CDR3 has 13 amino acids. The V gene's germline CDR1 is KGHSH and CDR2 LQKENI. The CDR3 here is CASSPSTGYGYTF. CDR3 in DNA: TGTGCCAGCTCACCATCGACAGGGTACGGCTACACCTTC. The complete variable domain, with remaining parts taken from reference TRBV18 and TRBJ1-2, reads NAGVMQNPRHLVRRRGQEARLRCSPMKGHSHVYWYRQLPEEGLKFMVYLQKENIIDESGMPKERFSAEFPKEGPSILRIQQVVRGDSAAYFCASSPSTGYGYTFGSGTRLTVV.